Each of the 15 T cell receptor beta chains below was sequenced from the same sample in a study of blood T cell repertoires in COVID-19. Only in-frame clones appear in the TCRdb table, and some are missing; sequencing was by immunoSEQ multiplex PCR. The repertoire holds 310,000 or so clones, with 86% as singletons. Source material: peripheral blood. Receptors were obtained from a woman aged 25 to 39 who had recovered from COVID-19.

The chain couples TRBV14 to TRBJ2-5, with TRBD2 matching over 8 bases. The CDR3 is 16 amino acids. The germline V gene encodes CDR1 SGHDN and CDR2 FVKESK. V shed 3 bases, J shed 4 bases, and the junction held 10 bases outside the gene matches. CDR3 in DNA: TGTGCCAGCAGCCAGTTAGGACGGGAGGGAAGAGAGACCCAGTACTTC. Protein: CASSQLGREGRETQYF. The whole variable domain, filled in from reference TRBV14 and TRBJ2-5, reads EAGVTQFPSHSVIEKGQTVTLRCDPISGHDNLYWYRRVMGKEIKFLLHFVKESKQDESGMPNNRFLAERTGGTYSTLKVQPAELEDSGVYFCASSQLGREGRETQYFGPGTRLLVL.

This chain links TRBV5-6 with TRBJ1-3; D unresolved. The CDR3 is made up of 16 amino acids. The V gene's germline CDR1 is SGHDT and CDR2 YYEEEE. The ends were cut back, 1 base at V and 0 bases at J, with 11 bases in the middle. The CDR3 sequence: CASSLYGGSSGNTIYF. CDR3 coding DNA: TGTGCCAGCAGCTTGTACGGCGGAAGCTCTGGAAACACCATATATTTT.

This chain joins TRBV27 and TRBJ2-2, with 7 bases aligning to TRBD2. Germline CDR1 is MNHEY and CDR2 is SMNVEV (reference sequence). V shed 2 bases and J 11 bases; nucleotides not matched to a gene: 8. There are 14 residues in the CDR3. This CDR3 is CASSLGLAARELFF. DNA of the CDR3: TGTGCCAGCAGTTTAGGGCTAGCGGCGCGCGAGCTGTTTTTT.

This chain links TRBV25-1 with TRBJ2-1; TRBD2 matches at 9 bases. V shed 6 bases, J shed 0 bases, and the junction held 3 bases outside the gene matches. Per germline, CDR1 MGHDK and CDR2 SYGVNS. The CDR3 length is 15 residues. The CDR3 spells CASRISGSSYNEQFF. DNA for the CDR3: TGTGCCAGCAGAATTAGCGGGAGCTCCTACAATGAGCAGTTCTTC.

This chain connects TRBV18 to TRBJ2-5, with 9 bases fitting TRBD1. With V trimmed by 4 bases and J by 0 bases, 6 bases remained unmatched. The germline V gene encodes CDR1 KGHSH and CDR2 LQKENI. This CDR3 is 16 amino acids long. The CDR3 region is CASSLGDRDYQETQYF. In DNA form, the CDR3 reads TGTGCCAGCTCACTCGGGGACAGGGACTACCAAGAGACCCAGTACTTC.

The chain is built from TRBV18 and TRBJ2-5; tentatively, D is TRBD1 (6 bases). Germline values: CDR1 KGHSH, CDR2 LQKENI. V shed 5 bases and J shed 5 bases, with 12 bases lying between them. The CDR3 loop spans 13 amino acids. CDR3 coding DNA: TGTGCCAGCTCAGGGGACAAGACGGAGACCCAGTACTTC. This gives the protein CASSGDKTETQYF.

The rearrangement joins TRBV5-1 to TRBJ1-1; D unclear. The germline V gene has CDR1 SGHRS and CDR2 YFSETQ. The CDR3 extends over 14 amino acids. V lost 0 bases, J lost 0 bases, and 6 bases lay in between. CDR3 region: CASSLATMNTEAFF. The CDR3 coding sequence is TGCGCCAGCAGCTTGGCCACAATGAACACTGAAGCTTTCTTT.

The chain joins TRBV6-5 to TRBJ2-3; 7 nucleotides align to TRBD1. Germline values: CDR1 MNHEY, CDR2 SVGAGI. The CDR3 is 13 residues long. J gave up 2 bases and V 5 bases, and 1 base lay outside the gene matches. The CDR3 DNA reads TGTGCCAGCAGTAGGGGGCCCACAGATACGCAGTATTTT. This translates into CASSRGPTDTQYF.

The chain is built from TRBV11-2 and TRBJ1-3; 10 positions match TRBD1. Germline V gene lookup returns CDR1 SGHAT and CDR2 FQNNGV. Unmatched junction bases numbered 5, after V lost 6 bases and J lost 0 bases. This CDR3 has 16 amino acids. CDR3 in amino acids: CASSRDRGHSGNTIYF. The CDR3 nucleotides read TGTGCCAGCAGTCGGGACAGGGGACACTCTGGAAACACCATATATTTT.

This clone was observed once. The chain is built from TRBV6-5 and TRBJ2-5; 7 bases agree with TRBD2. Per the germline V gene, CDR1 is MNHEY and CDR2 is SVGAGI. J lost 9 bases, V lost 6 bases, and 13 bases had no gene match. This CDR3 has 14 residues. The CDR3 region is CASSQGLFPGSQYF. For the CDR3, the DNA is TGTGCCAGCAGCCAGGGACTATTCCCGGGGTCCCAGTACTTC.

The rearrangement links TRBV5-4 to TRBJ1-2; D is unclear. The CDR3 is 15 residues long. V lost 3 bases and J lost 1, with 13 bases in between. Germline V gene lookup returns CDR1 SGHNT and CDR2 YYREEE (reference sequence). CDR3: CASSSLEASNYGYTF. Written as DNA, the CDR3 is TGTGCCAGCAGCTCTTTAGAGGCAAGTAACTATGGCTACACCTTC.

V is TRBV30 and J is TRBJ1-3, with D hard to call. V was pared by 0 bases and J by 6 bases, with 3 bases between. This CDR3 has 11 residues. Germline V gives CDR1 GTSNPN, CDR2 SVGIG (reference sequence). DNA of the CDR3: TGTGCCTGGAGTGTACAAAACACCATATATTTT. Its translation is CAWSVQNTIYF.

V and J are TRBV7-6 and TRBJ1-5; the D gene is possibly TRBD1 (5 bases). There are 14 residues in the CDR3. Looked up from germline, CDR1 is SGHVS and CDR2 is FNYEAQ. Trimming stripped 2 bases from V and 4 bases from J, with 9 bases between. The CDR3 region is CASSLSGNNQPQHF. CDR3 DNA sequence: TGTGCCAGCAGCTTATCAGGGAATAATCAGCCCCAGCATTTT.

The chain uses TRBV27 and TRBJ2-3; 7 nucleotides line up with TRBD1. Looked up from germline, CDR1 is MNHEY and CDR2 is SMNVEV (reference sequence). The CDR3 is 15 residues long. The ends lost 2 bases at V and 2 bases at J; junction bases unmatched: 4. DNA of the CDR3: TGTGCCAGCAGTTTAAGGGGGCGCGCCACAGATACGCAGTATTTT. It translates to CASSLRGRATDTQYF.

The chain couples TRBV7-2 to TRBJ2-5, with 8 bases fitting TRBD2. The germline V gene has CDR1 SGHTA and CDR2 FQGNSA. Trimming cost V 3 bases and J 4 bases; bases outside gene matches: 7. The CDR3 runs 15 residues. The CDR3 region is CASSFYGGAGETQYF. CDR3 nucleotide sequence: TGTGCCAGCAGCTTTTACGGGGGGGCCGGAGAGACCCAGTACTTC. The full variable domain, its missing parts supplied by reference TRBV7-2 and TRBJ2-5, is GAGVSQSPSNKVTEKGKDVELRCDPISGHTALYWYRQSLGQGLEFLIYFQGNSAPDKSGLPSDRFSAERTGGSVSTLTIQRTQQEDSAVYLCASSFYGGAGETQYFGPGTRLLVL.